These 20 T cell receptor beta chains came from one sample sequenced in a study of spatial heterogeneity in lung cancer. TCRdb re-derived calls from the 5' RACE reads in MiXCR, one entry per CDR3 protein. The table records under 85,000 distinct CDR3 sequences, roughly 8% of them present only once. Time point noted: sample taken at primary tumor resection. Sequenced here: PBMCs, sampled at surgery. All receptors derive from a male donor with early-stage non-small cell lung cancer.

This clonotype was counted between two and nine times. This chain uses TRBV30 with TRBJ2-3; 10 positions match TRBD1. There are 14 residues in the CDR3. Losses at the gene ends were 5 bases for V and 0 bases for J; bases not matched to a gene: 2. Germline V gene lookup returns CDR1 GTSNPN and CDR2 SVGIG (reference sequence). The CDR3 region is CAWGTGDSTDTQYF. In DNA, the CDR3 is TGTGCCTGGGGGACAGGGGATAGCACAGATACGCAGTATTTT. Complete variable domain (other parts from reference TRBV30 and TRBJ2-3): SQTIHQWPATLVQPVGSPLSLECTVEGTSNPNLYWYRQAAGRGLQLLFYSVGIGQISSEVPQNLSASRPQDRQFILSSKKLLLSDSGFYLCAWGTGDSTDTQYFGPGTRLTVL.

This clonotype was detected many times. V is TRBV9 and J is TRBJ2-6; D unresolved. The CDR3 is 14 amino acids. V lost 4 bases and J lost 1, with 6 bases in between. Germline assignment: CDR1 SGDLS and CDR2 YYNGEE. The CDR3 spells CASSPRSGANVLTF. The CDR3 DNA is TGTGCCAGCAGCCCCAGGTCTGGGGCCAACGTCCTGACTTTC.

The chain combines TRBV7-3 with TRBJ2-1; possible D gene TRBD1, 5 bases. CDR1 and CDR2 from the germline V gene are SGHTA and FQGTGA. The CDR3 consists of 14 residues. Trimming cost V 5 bases and J 3 bases, with 11 bases left between them. CDR3: CASSTRGSYNEQFF. CDR3 DNA sequence: TGTGCCAGCAGCACAAGGGGCAGCTACAATGAGCAGTTCTTC.

This clonotype was detected many times. The V gene is TRBV20-1, the J gene TRBJ2-3, with TRBD1 identical over 7 bases. The CDR3 length is 16 residues. With 6 bases clipped from V and 1 base from J, the junction kept 13 bases outside the gene matches. Germline V gene data show CDR1 as DFQATT and CDR2 as SNEGSKA (reference sequence). The CDR3 sequence: CSAIVSDRAGTDTQYF. As DNA, the CDR3 is TGCAGTGCGATAGTGTCCGACAGGGCTGGCACAGATACGCAGTATTTT.

The chain joins TRBV5-1 to TRBJ2-1; 7 nucleotides align to TRBD2. Germline values: CDR1 SGHRS, CDR2 YFSETQ. There are 15 residues in the CDR3. V shed 0 bases and J 4 bases; nucleotides not matched to a gene: 4. This chain's CDR3 is CASSLASGIYNEQFF. CDR3 in DNA: TGCGCCAGCAGCTTGGCCAGCGGGATATACAATGAGCAGTTCTTC.

This clonotype has at least ten counts. J is TRBJ1-5 and V is TRBV6-2 or TRBV6-3, with D possibly matching TRBD1 (5 bases). Trimming stripped 6 bases from V and 9 bases from J, with 9 bases between. This CDR3 has 11 residues. CDR1 is MNHEY and CDR2 is SVGEGT in the germline V gene. CDR3 nucleotide sequence: TGTGCCAGCAGCCACGGGGGGCCCCAGCATTTT. This translates into CASSHGGPQHF.

This clonotype was observed a handful of times. The chain has TRBV5-4 and TRBJ2-7, with D possibly being TRBD2 (5 bases). Germline V gene lookup returns CDR1 SGHNT and CDR2 YYREEE (reference sequence). V lost 3 bases, J lost 0 bases, and 10 bases lay in between. The CDR3 extends over 14 amino acids. The CDR3: CASSYRGRSYEQYF. The CDR3 bases are TGTGCCAGCAGCTACAGAGGGCGCTCCTACGAGCAGTACTTC.

V gene TRBV3-1 combines with J gene TRBJ2-3; 10 nucleotides line up with TRBD2. Germline CDR1 is LGHDT and CDR2 is YNNKEL (reference sequence). The V gene end was trimmed by 1 base and the J gene end by 3 bases; junction bases not matched to a gene: 4. The CDR3 extends over 16 amino acids. For the CDR3, the DNA is TGTGCCAGCAGCCAAGCGGGGACTAGCGTGACAGATACGCAGTATTTT. Translating gives CASSQAGTSVTDTQYF.

This clonotype was recorded many times. The CDR3 is CASSLDSRIATEAFF. The CDR3 DNA reads as TGTGCCAGCAGTTTGGACAGCCGGATCGCCACTGAAGCTTTCTTT. V usage is TRBV12-3 or TRBV12-4 and J usage is TRBJ1-1, with a possible D match to TRBD1 (6 bases). This CDR3 has 15 residues. Trimming left V 3 bases short and J 4 bases short, with 15 bases between.

The sample holds many counts of this clonotype. The CDR3: CASSPGQGITDTQYF. The DNA for the CDR3 is TGCGCCAGCAGTCCGGGACAGGGGATCACAGATACGCAGTATTTT. The genes are TRBV4-1 and TRBJ2-3; the match to TRBD1 covers 10 bases. Germline V gene lookup returns CDR1 MGHRA and CDR2 YSYEKL. The CDR3 has 15 amino acids. V lost 6 bases and J lost 2; bases outside the gene matches: 5.

This clonotype was found a few times. The chain joins TRBV19 to TRBJ2-5; D is unresolved. CDR3 size: 17 residues. Per the germline V gene, CDR1 is LNHDA and CDR2 is SQIVND (reference sequence). Trimming pared 2 bases from V and 5 bases from J, leaving 21 bases between. CDR3 sequence: CASSISPHNPGWETQYF. As DNA, the CDR3 is TGTGCCAGTAGTATAAGTCCCCACAATCCGGGCTGGGAGACCCAGTACTTC.

This clonotype was detected only a few times. The rearrangement joins TRBV7-2 to TRBJ2-3; D perhaps matches TRBD1 (5 bases). V shed 1 base and J shed 4 bases, with 15 bases lying between them. There are 16 residues in the CDR3. Germline V gene sequence: CDR1 SGHTA, CDR2 FQGNSA. CDR3 bases: TGTGCCAGCAGCTTAGTTCCCCCAGGGAAGGCAGATACGCAGTATTTT. It yields the protein CASSLVPPGKADTQYF.

This clonotype was picked up many times. The chain couples TRBV24-1 to TRBJ2-1; D is uncertain. Germline V gene lookup returns CDR1 KGHDR and CDR2 SFDVKD. CDR3 size: 14 residues. Between the trimmed V and J ends, which lost 5 bases and 0 bases, there was a span of 7 bases. In DNA form, the CDR3 reads TGTGCCACCAGTGGAGGTCCCTCCTACAATGAGCAGTTCTTC. This encodes CATSGGPSYNEQFF.

The V call is TRBV6-2 or TRBV6-3, the J call TRBJ2-5, with D possibly being TRBD1 or TRBD2 (5 bases each). V dropped 2 bases and J dropped 5 bases, with 9 bases sitting between them. This CDR3 is 13 amino acids long. Germline CDR1 and CDR2: MNHEY and SVGEGT. In nucleotides, the CDR3 is TGTGCCAGCAGTTACGGGGACGCCGAGACCCAGTACTTC. Its translation is CASSYGDAETQYF.

Sample share makes this clonotype medium-sized. This rearrangement joins TRBV7-9 to TRBJ2-5; no definite D call. The CDR3 contains 14 residues. Trimming shortened V by 4 bases and J by 4 bases, and 13 bases separated the two germline ends. CDR1 and CDR2 from the germline V gene are SEHNR and FQNEAQ (reference sequence). The chain's CDR3 is CASSSWIPPETQYF. In DNA form, the CDR3 reads TGTGCCAGCAGCTCCTGGATACCCCCAGAGACCCAGTACTTC.

The chain has TRBV10-2 and TRBJ2-1; D is uncertain. V was clipped by 6 bases and J by 7 bases, with 10 bases between them. There are 12 residues in the CDR3. Germline V CDR1 and CDR2: WSHSY, SAAADI. DNA for the CDR3: TGCGCCAGCAGCCAAAGTCGGAATGAGCAGTTCTTC. Translated, it gives CASSQSRNEQFF.

This clonotype has just a few counts. V gene TRBV20-1 combines with J gene TRBJ2-5; D is unresolved. Trimming pared 2 bases from V and 1 base from J, leaving 14 bases between. The length of the CDR3 is 15 residues. CDR1 DFQATT and CDR2 SNEGSKA come from the germline V gene (reference sequence). The CDR3 here is CSARFPGRLQETQYF. The DNA of the CDR3 is TGCAGTGCTAGATTTCCCGGCCGACTCCAAGAGACCCAGTACTTC.

The J gene is TRBJ2-7, the V gene TRBV5-1; 13 bases line up with TRBD2. Germline V gives CDR1 SGHRS, CDR2 YFSETQ. This CDR3 has 15 amino acids. V dropped 4 bases and J dropped 7; count of bases not matched to a gene: 8. CDR3 loop: CASSPGLAGVGEQYF. CDR3 nucleotides: TGCGCCAGCAGCCCAGGACTAGCGGGAGTAGGTGAGCAGTACTTC.

This clonotype was detected ten times or more. V gene TRBV7-9 combines with J gene TRBJ2-7; D is tentatively TRBD1 or TRBD2 (6 bases each). The length of the CDR3 is 13 residues. V lost 8 bases and J lost 1, with 12 bases in between. Germline CDR1 and CDR2: SEHNR and FQNEAQ (reference sequence). The CDR3 loop is CASGGGPSYEQYF. The CDR3 DNA is TGTGCCAGCGGAGGGGGACCATCCTACGAGCAGTACTTC.

At least ten counts were recorded for this clonotype. The chain couples TRBV4-1 to TRBJ1-5; D perhaps matches TRBD1 (6 bases). Germline lookup yields CDR1 MGHRA and CDR2 YSYEKL. The germline V and J ends were trimmed by 0 bases and 0 bases, with 12 bases remaining between them. The CDR3 has 17 amino acids. The CDR3 protein is CASSQEGQGYSNQPQHF. Here the CDR3 DNA reads TGCGCCAGCAGCCAAGAAGGCCAGGGGTATAGCAATCAGCCCCAGCATTTT.